This T cell receptor (beta chain) was sequenced during a study of blood T cells in healthy people across ages. The CDR3 sequence is 15 residues long. V was clipped by 6 bases and J by 5 bases, with 17 bases between them. Germline V gene lookup returns CDR1 LGHNA and CDR2 YNFKEQ. Study-wide results and limits: Observed TCR beta diversity per million T cells went down as age went up. This fall followed a roughly linear course with age. Possibly confounding the expanded clonotype changes was the fact that donor CMV status was unknown. Estimates of total diversity, which came from one million sequenced T cells, were considered to be underestimates.

A second PCR of 7 to 11 cycles used a sample-barcoded 5' primer and a J-beta primer mix. TCRdb re-called the 5' RACE reads with MiXCR, one entry per CDR3 protein. The data contain about 970,000 distinct CDR3 sequences, roughly 51% of them singletons. In the case of this clonotype: Antigen: not known.

Sequences were obtained from blood. This sequence joins TRBV4-2 and TRBJ2-1; D assignment may be TRBD1 or TRBD2 (5 bases each). The sequence was obtained from a woman aged 55-69 years in good health. The CDR3 spells CASRPYSGLHNEQFF. CDR3 in DNA: TGTGCCAGCAGGCCATATTCGGGGCTCCACAATGAGCAGTTCTTC.